Following are 5 T cell receptor beta chains from one sample sequenced in a study of response to subunit inactivated influenza vaccine. Via MiXCR, TCRdb re-called the RT-PCR reads, giving one row per CDR3 protein. Of approximately 530,000 distinct CDR3 sequences listed, under 8.5% are singletons. Here the sequenced sample was PBMCs from blood, taken about 24 months after vaccination. The receptors come from a man aged 45 to 75 who received an inactivated influenza vaccine.

This clonotype was seen repeatedly, ten times or more. The rearrangement links TRBV20-1 to TRBJ2-1; TRBD2 agrees at 13 bases. There are 15 residues in the CDR3. Germline V gene data show CDR1 as DFQATT and CDR2 as SNEGSKA (reference sequence). With 3 bases clipped from V and 8 bases from J, the junction kept 7 bases outside the gene matches. The CDR3 is CSASTRLAGGYEQFF. CDR3 DNA: TGCAGTGCTAGCACCCGACTAGCGGGAGGTTATGAGCAGTTCTTC.

In its sample, this clonotype was seen many times. The chain carries TRBV27 and TRBJ2-3, with 8 bases fitting TRBD2. V shed 1 base, J shed 1 base, and the junction held 4 bases outside the gene matches. Germline V gene data show CDR1 as MNHEY and CDR2 as SMNVEV (reference sequence). This CDR3 spans 16 amino acids. CDR3 in DNA: TGTGCCAGCAGTTTATACGGGGGGGCCGGCACAGATACGCAGTATTTT. This codes for CASSLYGGAGTDTQYF.

This clonotype was observed many times. The rearrangement uses TRBV24-1 and TRBJ2-2; D tentatively fits TRBD1 or TRBD2 (5 bases each). There are 15 residues in the CDR3. Trimming removed 4 bases from V and 0 bases from J, with 8 bases in between. The germline V gene encodes CDR1 KGHDR and CDR2 SFDVKD. In DNA, the CDR3 is TGTGCCACCAGTGAGGGGACGGCGAACACCGGGGAGCTGTTTTTT. Amino acids: CATSEGTANTGELFF.

This clonotype was picked up many times. This chain connects TRBV6-5 to TRBJ1-1; 9 bases match TRBD1. This CDR3 spans 17 amino acids. Germline CDR1 MNHEY, CDR2 SVGAGI. The V gene end was trimmed by 2 bases and the J gene end by 4 bases; junction bases not matched to a gene: 11. The CDR3 coding sequence is TGTGCCAGCAGTTACCAGCAACAGGGGGCTAAGAGCACTGAAGCTTTCTTT. Translated: CASSYQQQGAKSTEAFF.

The gene calls are TRBV24-1 and TRBJ2-2, with TRBD2 identical over 7 bases. The CDR3 sequence is 15 residues long. The V and J ends lost 1 base and 6 bases, in that order; junction bases with no gene match: 4. Germline CDR1 KGHDR, CDR2 SFDVKD. This chain's CDR3 is CATSDLAGSSGELFF. In DNA, the CDR3 is TGTGCCACCAGTGATTTAGCGGGGTCTTCCGGGGAGCTGTTTTTT.